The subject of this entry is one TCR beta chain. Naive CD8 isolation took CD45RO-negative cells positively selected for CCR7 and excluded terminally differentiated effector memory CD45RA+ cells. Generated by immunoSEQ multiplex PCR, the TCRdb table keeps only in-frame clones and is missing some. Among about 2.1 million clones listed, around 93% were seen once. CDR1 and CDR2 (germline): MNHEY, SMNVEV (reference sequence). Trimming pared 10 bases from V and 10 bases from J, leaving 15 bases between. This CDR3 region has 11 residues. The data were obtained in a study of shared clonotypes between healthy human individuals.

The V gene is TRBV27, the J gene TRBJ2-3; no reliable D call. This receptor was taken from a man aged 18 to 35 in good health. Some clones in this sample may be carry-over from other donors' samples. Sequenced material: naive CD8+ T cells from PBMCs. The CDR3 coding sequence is TGTGCCATCTCGAGCAGCTATGCGCAGTATTTT. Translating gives CAISSSYAQYF.